This entry lists 7 T cell receptor beta chains sequenced from one sample in a study of graft-versus-host responses after intestinal transplantation. The method was immunoSEQ multiplex PCR; TCRdb's version includes in-frame clones alone and lacks a portion of them. The table has about 38,000 clones, 83% seen once. Material: PBMCs, obtained 1070 days after transplant. The receptors here all came from a human patient who received an intestinal transplant, so some T cells may come from the graft donor.

This chain connects TRBV15 to TRBJ1-4, with a weak D call TRBD1 (6 bases). Trimming pared 5 bases from V and 4 bases from J, leaving 17 bases between. Looked up from germline, CDR1 is LNHNV and CDR2 is YYDKDF (reference sequence). CDR3 length: 16 residues. The chain's CDR3 is CATSGPQGRVNEKLFF. The DNA of the CDR3 is TGTGCCACCAGCGGCCCACAGGGTAGAGTTAATGAAAAACTGTTTTTT.

This chain connects TRBV20-1 to TRBJ1-1, with D possibly TRBD1 on 5 matching bases. Germline-derived CDR1 and CDR2 are DFQATT and SNEGSKA (reference sequence). V dropped 7 bases and J dropped 6 bases, with 12 bases sitting between them. The length of the CDR3 is 11 residues. This chain's CDR3 is CSGEGFAEAFF. CDR3 DNA sequence: TGCAGTGGCGAGGGGTTCGCTGAAGCTTTCTTT.

For the CDR3, the DNA is TGTGCCAGCAGCTTATTAGATCATGCCCCCACAGATACGCAGTATTTT. Protein: CASSLLDHAPTDTQYF. The V and J genes are TRBV11-2 and TRBJ2-3; no reliable D call. Between the trimmed V and J ends, which lost 2 bases and 2 bases, there was a span of 14 bases. The CDR3 loop spans 16 amino acids. The germline CDR1 and CDR2 sequences are SGHAT and FQNNGV.

J is TRBJ2-3 and V is TRBV6-5; D perhaps matches TRBD2 (6 bases). The CDR3 totals 14 residues. With 4 bases removed from V and 0 bases from J, the gap between germline ends came to 8 bases. Germline-derived CDR1 and CDR2 are MNHEY and SVGAGI. CDR3 sequence: CASSWGLSTDTQYF. The DNA for the CDR3 is TGTGCCAGCAGTTGGGGACTGAGCACAGATACGCAGTATTTT.

Of note for this clone: This sample also contains other DNA sequences that code for the same CDR3. The rearrangement uses TRBV5-1 and TRBJ1-4; D not certain. The V end was cut by 3 bases, the J end by 3 bases, with 6 bases between. CDR1 is SGHRS and CDR2 is YFSETQ in the germline V gene. The CDR3 extends over 13 amino acids. CDR3 amino acids: CASSSGPNEKLFF. In DNA form, the CDR3 reads TGCGCCAGCAGCTCGGGCCCTAATGAAAAACTGTTTTTT.

The V and J genes are TRBV7-9 and TRBJ2-7; D not certain. V lost 5 bases to trimming and J lost 1 base, with 6 bases between them. The CDR3 has 12 amino acids. Germline V gene sequence: CDR1 SEHNR, CDR2 FQNEAQ (reference sequence). CDR3 amino acids: CASSRASYEQYF. The DNA of the CDR3 is TGTGCCAGCAGCAGGGCATCCTACGAGCAGTACTTC.

The CDR3 DNA is TGTGCCAGCAGTGAATCGCGAGGGTTTACCTACGAGCAGTACTTC. It is translated as CASSESRGFTYEQYF. The rearrangement joins TRBV2 to TRBJ2-7, with a weak D call TRBD2 (5 bases). The CDR3 loop spans 15 amino acids. Germline values: CDR1 SNHLY, CDR2 FYNNEI. The V gene lost 2 bases and the J gene lost 2 bases, with 13 bases spanning the gap.